This passage covers 31 T cell receptor beta chains from one sample sequenced in a study of T-cell reconstitution after alpha-beta-depleted transplantation in children. Unique molecular identifiers were incorporated into the prepared TCRbeta library. Each CDR3 protein is one row after TCRdb ran MiXCR on the PCR reads. Here the sample spans some 240,000 distinct CDR3 sequences, more than 7.5% being singletons. This specimen consisted of PBMCs from the stem cell graft donor, obtained from the stem cell graft. All receptors come from a human donor who donated a stem cell graft to a child with SCID.

V usage is TRBV5-4 and J usage is TRBJ1-2; maybe TRBD1 (6 bases). In germline, CDR1 is SGHNT, CDR2 YYREEE (reference sequence). With 2 bases removed from V and 4 bases from J, the gap between germline ends came to 15 bases. The CDR3 covers 15 residues. The CDR3 region is CASSLQGGRSYGYTF. As DNA, the CDR3 is TGTGCCAGCAGCTTACAGGGAGGCAGGAGCTATGGCTACACCTTC.

There are many counts of this clonotype. This chain links TRBV11-2 with TRBJ2-3; 13 positions agree with TRBD2. The CDR3 consists of 18 residues. Germline values: CDR1 SGHAT, CDR2 FQNNGV. The junction had 10 bases not matched to a gene; V was cut back by 6 bases and J by 1 base. The CDR3 protein is CASSLRLAGGRGTDTQYF. CDR3 sequence (DNA): TGTGCCAGCAGTCTCAGACTAGCGGGGGGCCGGGGCACAGATACGCAGTATTTT.

By share, this clonotype counts as medium-sized. The chain combines TRBV5-6 with TRBJ1-3; D remains ambiguous. This CDR3 has 15 amino acids. Germline V gene sequence: CDR1 SGHDT, CDR2 YYEEEE. With 1 base removed from V and 0 bases from J, the gap between germline ends came to 8 bases. CDR3 protein: CASSLYGSSGNTIYF. The CDR3 DNA reads TGTGCCAGCAGCTTGTATGGCAGCTCTGGAAACACCATATATTTT.

This clonotype came up many times. This chain connects TRBV6-2 or TRBV6-3 to TRBJ2-5; no clear D. The V end was cut by 7 bases, the J end by 8 bases, with 11 bases between. The CDR3 has 11 residues. The germline CDR1 and CDR2 sequences are MNHEY and SVGEGT. The CDR3 here is CASILLNTQYF. CDR3 DNA sequence: TGTGCCAGCATTCTACTCAACACCCAGTACTTC.

J is TRBJ2-3 and V is TRBV15; 7 bases are a match to TRBD2. Germline loops: CDR1 LNHNV, CDR2 YYDKDF (reference sequence). J lost 2 bases, V lost 3 bases, and 8 bases had no gene match. This CDR3 has 16 residues. In nucleotides, the CDR3 is TGTGCCACCAGCAGTGTGGGCGGGGGTACCACAGATACGCAGTATTTT. It yields the protein CATSSVGGGTTDTQYF.

This clonotype was detected ten times or more. The V and J genes are TRBV6-5 and TRBJ2-1; TRBD2 aligns across 9 bases. The CDR3 runs 15 residues. The V segment lost 2 bases and the J segment 6 bases; nucleotides outside the gene matches: 5. Germline loops: CDR1 MNHEY, CDR2 SVGAGI. The CDR3 DNA sequence: TGTGCCAGCAGTTACGGGGCTAGCGGGGCCAATGAGCAGTTCTTC. This encodes CASSYGASGANEQFF.

This clonotype was counted many times. The V gene is TRBV4-2, the J gene TRBJ1-1; D is perhaps TRBD1 (5 bases). The CDR3 spans 15 residues. The germline CDR1 and CDR2 sequences are LGHNA and YNFKEQ. Trimming removed 0 bases from V and 3 bases from J, with 11 bases in between. The CDR3 is CASSQDGGRYTEAFF. The DNA for the CDR3 is TGTGCCAGCAGCCAAGACGGGGGGAGGTACACTGAAGCTTTCTTT.

This clonotype occurred many times. The chain combines TRBV5-1 with TRBJ1-2; D is ambiguous. V was shortened by 4 bases and J by 3 bases, with 19 bases between the two germline ends. This CDR3 spans 16 amino acids. The germline V gene has CDR1 SGHRS and CDR2 YFSETQ. CDR3 sequence reads: CASSRLLEGTDYGYTF. The CDR3 DNA reads TGCGCCAGCAGCCGACTCTTAGAGGGAACCGACTATGGCTACACCTTC.

This clonotype was seen ten or more times. This chain connects TRBV2 to TRBJ2-3; D not resolved. V lost 5 bases and J lost 2, with 8 bases in between. The CDR3 contains 13 residues. Germline CDR1 reads SNHLY; CDR2 reads FYNNEI. CDR3 protein: CASSSDHTDTQYF. DNA for the CDR3: TGTGCCAGCAGTTCGGACCACACAGATACGCAGTATTTT.

This clonotype was observed many times. CDR3 sequence reads: CSTRTTGDRVETQYF. CDR3 nucleotide sequence: TGCAGTACACGAACGACAGGGGATAGAGTGGAGACCCAGTACTTC. V is TRBV20-1 and J is TRBJ2-5; TRBD1 matches at 8 bases. The CDR3 length is 15 residues. Looked up from germline, CDR1 is DFQATT and CDR2 is SNEGSKA (reference sequence). Losses at the gene ends were 8 bases for V and 5 bases for J; bases not matched to a gene: 16.

This sequence joins TRBV18 and TRBJ1-2, with no clear D. CDR1 is KGHSH, CDR2 LQKENI, per germline. This CDR3 comprises 13 residues. V was cut by 0 bases and J by 5 bases, with 7 bases left in between. CDR3 amino acids: CASSPPEGYGYTF. As DNA, the CDR3 is TGTGCCAGCTCACCACCCGAAGGGTATGGCTACACCTTC.

This clonotype was counted at least ten times. This chain links TRBV7-9 with TRBJ2-7, with D hard to call. CDR3 length: 13 residues. V dropped 5 bases and J dropped 2 bases, with 10 bases sitting between them. Germline V lookup: CDR1 SEHNR, CDR2 FQNEAQ (reference sequence). The CDR3 protein is CASSGDYPYEQYF. In nucleotides, the CDR3 is TGTGCCAGCAGCGGGGATTACCCCTACGAGCAGTACTTC.

This clonotype was counted many times. The V call is TRBV4-1, the J call TRBJ1-1; D is perhaps TRBD1 (5 bases). V lost 1 base to trimming and J lost 8 bases, with 17 bases between them. The CDR3 has 15 residues. Germline V gives CDR1 MGHRA, CDR2 YSYEKL. The CDR3 DNA is TGCGCCAGCAGCCAAGGACTGGGACGAGGTAGCGAAGCTTTCTTT. Translation: CASSQGLGRGSEAFF.

This clonotype was recorded at least ten times. The J gene is TRBJ1-1, the V gene TRBV7-3; possible D gene TRBD1, 6 bases. The CDR3 loop spans 13 amino acids. CDR1 and CDR2 from the germline V gene are SGHTA and FQGTGA. V lost 2 bases and J lost 8, with 12 bases in between. The CDR3 here is CASSLEQGGEAFF. The CDR3 nucleotides are TGTGCCAGCAGCTTAGAACAGGGTGGGGAAGCTTTCTTT.

This clonotype was seen many times. The chain is built from TRBV28 and TRBJ2-5, with TRBD1 matching over 7 bases. The J segment lost 7 bases and the V segment lost 5 bases, leaving 10 bases of the junction unmatched. Germline V lookup: CDR1 MDHEN, CDR2 SYDVKM. The length of the CDR3 is 14 residues. CDR3 nucleotide sequence: TGTGCCAGCAGTGAGGGACAGCCCTTCGGGACCCAGTACTTC. This gives the protein CASSEGQPFGTQYF.

This clonotype was found many times. The genes are TRBV12-3 or TRBV12-4 and TRBJ1-2, with D maybe TRBD1 (6 bases). The CDR3 has 14 residues. The V and J ends lost 8 bases and 8 bases respectively, with 21 bases between them. CDR3 protein: CASRPVARGRGYTF. Written as DNA, the CDR3 is TGTGCCAGCCGCCCTGTGGCCCGGGGGCGAGGCTACACCTTC.

At least ten counts were recorded for this clonotype. CDR3 sequence (DNA): TGTGCCAGCAGCCCCAGATTGAGTCGGGGGGGCCGTTTCGCAGATACGCAGTATTTT. It codes for CASSPRLSRGGRFADTQYF. The V gene is TRBV11-1, the J gene TRBJ2-3; 8 bases are a match to TRBD2. CDR3 size: 19 residues. Germline V gene data show CDR1 as SGHAT and CDR2 as FQDESV (reference sequence). V was clipped by 5 bases and J by 4 bases; unmatched bases: 20.

At least ten counts were recorded for this clonotype. J is TRBJ2-4 and V is TRBV5-4; possibly TRBD2 for D (7 bases). Trimming pared 2 bases from V and 1 base from J, leaving 13 bases between. This CDR3 is built from 16 residues. CDR1 and CDR2 (germline): SGHNT, YYREEE (reference sequence). In DNA, the CDR3 is TGTGCCAGCAGCTTTTCGGGGGGCCTGGCCAAAAACATTCAGTACTTC. This codes for CASSFSGGLAKNIQYF. Full variable domain (outside the CDR3, taken from reference TRBV5-4 and TRBJ2-4): ETGVTQSPTHLIKTRGQQVTLRCSSQSGHNTVSWYQQALGQGPQFIFQYYREEENGRGNFPPRFSGLQFPNYSSELNVNALELDDSALYLCASSFSGGLAKNIQYFGAGTRLSVL.

This clonotype showed up many times. The gene calls are TRBV21-1 and TRBJ2-3. TRBV21-1 is an annotated pseudogene. The CDR3 is made up of 14 amino acids. This CDR3 reads CASSKIPDRLEQYF. CDR3 DNA sequence: TGTGCCAGCAGCAAAATTCCAGATCGTCTAGAGCAGTATTTT.

This clonotype has a count of ten or more. V gene TRBV9 combines with J gene TRBJ2-5, with no clear D. With 0 bases removed from V and 5 bases from J, the gap between germline ends came to 8 bases. The CDR3 contains 13 residues. CDR1 is SGDLS and CDR2 is YYNGEE in the germline V gene. The CDR3 DNA reads TGTGCCAGCAGCGTAGACTACTGGGAGACCCAGTACTTC. Its protein product is CASSVDYWETQYF.

This clonotype was detected many times. This chain links TRBV5-1 with TRBJ1-2; D gene ambiguous. The germline gives CDR1 SGHRS, CDR2 YFSETQ. CDR3 length: 13 amino acids. Trimming left V 0 bases short and J 3 bases short, with 6 bases between. The CDR3 coding sequence is TGCGCCAGCAGCTTGGACTGGTACTATGGCTACACCTTC. It specifies CASSLDWYYGYTF.

The chain links TRBV29-1 to TRBJ2-7; D perhaps matches TRBD1 (5 bases). This CDR3 is 14 amino acids long. Deletions cut 4 bases from V and 4 bases from J, with 17 bases between. Germline V lookup: CDR1 SQVTM, CDR2 ANQGSEA. The CDR3 DNA reads TGCAGCGTTGCCGAGACAGCCTTAACTTACGAGCAGTACTTC. Translating it yields CSVAETALTYEQYF.

The sample holds many counts of this clonotype. This chain connects TRBV5-1 to TRBJ2-2; TRBD2 matches 12 bases. CDR3 length: 16 amino acids. Losses at the gene ends were 4 bases for V and 7 bases for J; bases not matched to a gene: 8. Germline CDR1 SGHRS, CDR2 YFSETQ. CDR3 sequence: CASSPLAGGHGGELFF. In DNA, the CDR3 is TGCGCCAGCAGCCCTCTAGCGGGGGGGCACGGCGGGGAGCTGTTTTTT.

The sample holds many counts of this clonotype. The J gene is TRBJ1-5, the V gene TRBV10-3; D remains ambiguous. CDR3 length: 15 residues. Germline values: CDR1 ENHRY, CDR2 SYGVKD. Trimming took off 0 bases at V and 6 bases at J, with 12 bases between the two ends. CDR3 protein: CAISESMRSGQPQHF. CDR3 sequence (DNA): TGTGCCATCAGTGAGTCGATGCGAAGTGGTCAGCCCCAGCATTTT.

J is TRBJ2-1 and V is TRBV7-2; D perhaps matches TRBD1 (5 bases). V lost 4 bases, J lost 10 bases, and 14 bases lay in between. From germline, CDR1 is SGHTA and CDR2 FQGNSA. CDR3 size: 13 residues. CDR3 DNA sequence: TGTGCCAGCAGCTCTGCCATAACAGGAGAGCAGTTCTTC. It specifies CASSSAITGEQFF.

This clonotype has only a few counts. The chain recombines TRBV20-1 with TRBJ1-5; possibly TRBD1 for D (5 bases). The CDR3 is 16 amino acids. Between the trimmed V and J ends, which lost 3 bases and 2 bases, there was a span of 17 bases. CDR1 and CDR2 (germline): DFQATT, SNEGSKA (reference sequence). CDR3 residues: CSARLQGTAGNQPQHF. The CDR3 DNA is TGCAGTGCTAGGCTTCAGGGTACGGCCGGCAATCAGCCCCAGCATTTT.

The table lists this clonotype with many counts. V usage is TRBV12-3 or TRBV12-4 and J usage is TRBJ2-7; possible D gene TRBD1, 6 bases. The length of the CDR3 is 14 residues. Trimming pared 2 bases from V and 2 bases from J, leaving 10 bases between. DNA for the CDR3: TGTGCCAGCAGTTTATCAGGGGACCCCTACGAGCAGTACTTC. This codes for CASSLSGDPYEQYF.

This clonotype has ten or more counts. J is TRBJ2-7 and V is TRBV20-1, with unresolved D. CDR1 and CDR2 (germline): DFQATT, SNEGSKA (reference sequence). This CDR3 region has 10 residues. The germline V and J ends were trimmed by 5 bases and 2 bases, with 4 bases remaining between them. The CDR3 nucleotides read TGCAGTGCTGCGGCCTACGAGCAGTACTTC. This sequence encodes CSAAAYEQYF.

This clonotype was observed many times. The chain carries TRBV7-9 and TRBJ1-4; 9 bases map to TRBD1. Germline CDR1 reads SEHNR; CDR2 reads FQNEAQ (reference sequence). There are 16 residues in the CDR3. J gave up 0 bases and V 5 bases, and 4 bases lay outside the gene matches. The CDR3 nucleotides read TGTGCCAGCAGCCGCGGACAGGGGACAACTAATGAAAAACTGTTTTTT. Encoded protein: CASSRGQGTTNEKLFF.

This clonotype was seen ten or more times. This sequence joins TRBV12-3 or TRBV12-4 and TRBJ1-6; D gene ambiguous. V lost 5 bases to trimming and J lost 8 bases, with 7 bases between them. The CDR3 has 12 amino acids. CDR3 bases: TGTGCCAGCAGTCAAACCTATTCACCCCTCCACTTT. This codes for CASSQTYSPLHF.

The CDR3 loop is CASSLYHGQGFSGANVLTF. In DNA form, the CDR3 reads TGTGCCAGCAGCTTATATCACGGACAGGGCTTCTCTGGGGCCAACGTCCTGACTTTC. The chain couples TRBV7-6 to TRBJ2-6; 8 nucleotides match TRBD1. CDR3 length: 19 amino acids. The junction had 9 bases not matched to a gene; V was cut back by 2 bases and J by 0 bases. Germline V CDR1 and CDR2: SGHVS, FNYEAQ. Based on the CDR3 plus reference TRBV7-6 and TRBJ2-6, the full variable domain is GAGVSQSPRYKVTKRGQDVALRCDPISGHVSLYWYRQALGQGPEFLTYFNYEAQQDKSGLPNDRFSAERPEGSISTLTIQRTEQRDSAMYRCASSLYHGQGFSGANVLTFGAGSRLTVL.